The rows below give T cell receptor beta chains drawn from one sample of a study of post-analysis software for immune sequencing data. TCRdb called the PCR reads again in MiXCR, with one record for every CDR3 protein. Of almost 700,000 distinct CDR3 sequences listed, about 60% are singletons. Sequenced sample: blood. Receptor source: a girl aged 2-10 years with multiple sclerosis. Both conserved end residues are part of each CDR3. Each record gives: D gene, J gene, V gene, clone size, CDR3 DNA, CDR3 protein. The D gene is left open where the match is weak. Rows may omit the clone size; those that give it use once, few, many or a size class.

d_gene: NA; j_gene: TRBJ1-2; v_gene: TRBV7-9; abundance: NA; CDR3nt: TGTGCCAGCAGCTTAGCGGGCCGCGGCTACACCTTC; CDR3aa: CASSLAGRGYTF
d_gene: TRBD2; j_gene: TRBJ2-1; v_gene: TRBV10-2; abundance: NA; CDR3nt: TGCGCCAGCAGTGATAAGCGGGAGGAGGTCGGTGAGCAGTTCTTC; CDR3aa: CASSDKREEVGEQFF
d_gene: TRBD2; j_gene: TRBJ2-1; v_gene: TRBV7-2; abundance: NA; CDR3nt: TGTGCCAGCAGCTTAGGGGAGGGTGCGCCTCGCAGTGAGCAGTTCTTC; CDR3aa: CASSLGEGAPRSEQFF
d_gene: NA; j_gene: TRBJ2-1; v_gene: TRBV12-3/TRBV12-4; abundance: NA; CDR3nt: TGTGCCAGCGGATCTTTAGGTGAGCAGTTCTTC; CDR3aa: CASGSLGEQFF
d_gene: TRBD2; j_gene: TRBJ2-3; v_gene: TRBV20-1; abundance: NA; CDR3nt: TGCAGTGCTAGAAGCGGGAGGGAGCTCGGTACGCAGTATTTT; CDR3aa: CSARSGRELGTQYF
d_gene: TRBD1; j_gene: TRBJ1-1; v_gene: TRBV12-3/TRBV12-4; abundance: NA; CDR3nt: TGTGCCAGCAGTCCCGACAGGGTGGTTGTGAACACTGAAGCTTTCTTT; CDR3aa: CASSPDRVVVNTEAFF
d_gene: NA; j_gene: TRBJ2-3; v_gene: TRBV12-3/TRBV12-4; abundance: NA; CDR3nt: TGTGCCAGCACCCCGAGCGCAGATACGCAGTATTTT; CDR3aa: CASTPSADTQYF
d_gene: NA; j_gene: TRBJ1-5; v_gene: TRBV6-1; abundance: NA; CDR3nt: TGTGCCAGCAAAGAAGGGGGGGGCCCCAATCAGCCCCAGCATTTT; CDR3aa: CASKEGGGPNQPQHF
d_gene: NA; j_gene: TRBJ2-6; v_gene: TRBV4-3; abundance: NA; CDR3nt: TGCGCCAGCAGCCAACCTTCGGGCTCTGGGGCCAACGTCCTGACTTTC; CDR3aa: CASSQPSGSGANVLTF
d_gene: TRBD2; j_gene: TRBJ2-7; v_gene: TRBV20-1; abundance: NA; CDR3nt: TGCAGTGGGGGACTAGCGGGAAGGGGAACCTACAATGAGCAGTACTTC; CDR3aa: CSGGLAGRGTYNEQYF
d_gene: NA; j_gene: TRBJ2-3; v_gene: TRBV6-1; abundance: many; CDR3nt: TGTGCCAGCAAAATGGGTGACACAGATACGCAGTATTTT; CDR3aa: CASKMGDTDTQYF
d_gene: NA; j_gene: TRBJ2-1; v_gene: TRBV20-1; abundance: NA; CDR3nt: TGCAGTGCCAGACAGGTCGGAGGTTCGGTCGATGAGCAGTTCTTC; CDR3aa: CSARQVGGSVDEQFF
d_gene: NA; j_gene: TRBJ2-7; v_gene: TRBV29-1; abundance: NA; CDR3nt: TGCAGCGTTTTTGAGTACGAGCAGTACTTC; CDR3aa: CSVFEYEQYF
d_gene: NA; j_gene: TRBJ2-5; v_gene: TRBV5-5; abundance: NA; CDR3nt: TGTGCCAGCAGCTTGATCCCGAGGGAGACCCAGTACTTC; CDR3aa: CASSLIPRETQYF
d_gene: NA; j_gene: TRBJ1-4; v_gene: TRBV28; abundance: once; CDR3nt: TGTGCCAGCCATCCTCATTCGGGCGGGGGGATCGGAGAAAAACTGTTTTTT; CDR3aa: CASHPHSGGGIGEKLFF
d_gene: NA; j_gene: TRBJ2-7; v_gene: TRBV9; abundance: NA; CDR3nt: TGTGCCAGCAGCGCGCGTCCCGGGAGTACCTACGAGCAGTACTTC; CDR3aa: CASSARPGSTYEQYF
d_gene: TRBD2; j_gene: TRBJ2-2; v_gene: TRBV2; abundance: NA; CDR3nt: TGTGCCAGCAGGGGGACCGGGACTAGCGGGAGAGCCGGGGAGCTGTTTTTT; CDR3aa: CASRGTGTSGRAGELFF
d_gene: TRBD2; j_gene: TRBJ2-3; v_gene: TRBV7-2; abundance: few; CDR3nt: TGTGCCAGCAGCTTACAGGGCGGGGGAACAGATACGCAGTATTTT; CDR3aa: CASSLQGGGTDTQYF
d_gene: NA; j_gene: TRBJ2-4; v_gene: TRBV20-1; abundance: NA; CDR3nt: TGCAGTGCTGAGGAAGCCCTCGACGCCAAAAACATTCAGTACTTC; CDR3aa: CSAEEALDAKNIQYF
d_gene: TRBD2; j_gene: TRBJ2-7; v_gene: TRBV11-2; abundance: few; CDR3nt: TGTGCCAGCAGCCTCGGGGGGGGGACCCGGGCCTACGAGCAGTACTTC; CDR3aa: CASSLGGGTRAYEQYF
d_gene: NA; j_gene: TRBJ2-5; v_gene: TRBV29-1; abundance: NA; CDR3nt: TGCAGCGTTGAAGTTGCTAGGGGAGAGACCCAGTACTTC; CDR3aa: CSVEVARGETQYF
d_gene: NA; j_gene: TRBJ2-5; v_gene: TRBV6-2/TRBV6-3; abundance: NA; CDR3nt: TGTGCCAGCAGTTACTCGCGGTCGGTGGGCGAGACCCAGTACTTC; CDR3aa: CASSYSRSVGETQYF